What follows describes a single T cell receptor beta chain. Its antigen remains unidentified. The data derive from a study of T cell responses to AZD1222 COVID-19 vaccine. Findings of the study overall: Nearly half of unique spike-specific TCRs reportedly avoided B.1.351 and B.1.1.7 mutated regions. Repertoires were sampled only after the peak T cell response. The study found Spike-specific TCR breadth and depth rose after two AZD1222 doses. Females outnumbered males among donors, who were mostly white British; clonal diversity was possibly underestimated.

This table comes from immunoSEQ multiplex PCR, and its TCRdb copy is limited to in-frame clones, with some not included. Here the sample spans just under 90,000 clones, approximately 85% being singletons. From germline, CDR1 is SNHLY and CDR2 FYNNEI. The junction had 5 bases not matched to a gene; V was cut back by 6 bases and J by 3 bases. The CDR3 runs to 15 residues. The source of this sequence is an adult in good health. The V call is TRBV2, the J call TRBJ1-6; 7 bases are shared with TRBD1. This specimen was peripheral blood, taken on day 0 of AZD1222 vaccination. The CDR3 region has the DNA TGTGCCAGCAGGGAGGGACAGCTCTATAATTCACCCCTCCACTTT. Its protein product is CASREGQLYNSPLHF.